Shown below are 28 T cell receptor beta chains from a single sample sequenced in a study of shared clonotypes between healthy human individuals. TCRdb's table, derived via immunoSEQ multiplex PCR, lists solely in-frame clones and lacks some. The repertoire holds about 2.3 million clones, with less than 95% as singletons. Sequencing input: naive CD4+ T cells from PBMCs. Indicated subset: CD45RA+ positively selected. The receptor source for this set is a young man in good health. Some clones in this sample may be carry-over from other donors' samples.

This chain links TRBV18 with TRBJ1-1, with D uncertain. CDR1 and CDR2 from the germline V gene are KGHSH and LQKENI. The CDR3 totals 14 residues. The V end was cut by 4 bases, the J end by 3 bases, with 12 bases between. This CDR3 is CASSRNRVDTEAFF. In DNA, the CDR3 is TGTGCCAGCTCACGAAACCGGGTGGACACTGAAGCTTTCTTT.

As regards this clone: The same CDR3 can be traced to other DNA sequences in this sample. The chain uses TRBV14 and TRBJ1-4, with D possibly being TRBD1 (6 bases). Trimming took off 4 bases at V and 0 bases at J, with 12 bases between the two ends. The length of the CDR3 is 16 residues. From germline, CDR1 is SGHDN and CDR2 FVKESK. The CDR3 coding sequence is TGTGCCAGCAGCCGCAACACAGGGTCAACTAATGAAAAACTGTTTTTT. It codes for CASSRNTGSTNEKLFF. The whole variable domain, filled in from reference TRBV14 and TRBJ1-4, reads EAGVTQFPSHSVIEKGQTVTLRCDPISGHDNLYWYRRVMGKEIKFLLHFVKESKQDESGMPNNRFLAERTGGTYSTLKVQPAELEDSGVYFCASSRNTGSTNEKLFFGSGTQLSVL.

The chain is built from TRBV15 and TRBJ2-4; 7 bases line up with TRBD1. This CDR3 comprises 17 residues. V lost 0 bases, J lost 8 bases, and 13 bases stayed unmatched. Germline V CDR1 and CDR2: LNHNV, YYDKDF (reference sequence). Here the CDR3 DNA reads TGTGCCACCAGCAGAGAGAGGGCAGGGGGTGGATTGGACATTCAGTACTTC. It specifies CATSRERAGGGLDIQYF. Combining the CDR3 with reference TRBV15 and TRBJ2-4 gives the whole variable domain DAMVIQNPRYQVTQFGKPVTLSCSQTLNHNVMYWYQQKSSQAPKLLFHYYDKDFNNEADTPDNFQSRRPNTSFCFLDIRSPGLGDTAMYLCATSRERAGGGLDIQYFGAGTRLSVL.

J is TRBJ2-3 and V is TRBV28; perhaps TRBD2 as D (6 bases). CDR1 and CDR2 from the germline V gene are MDHEN and SYDVKM. This CDR3 region has 15 residues. Trimming shortened V by 4 bases and J by 6 bases, and 17 bases separated the two germline ends. CDR3 residues: CASSSLRTMWDTQYF. The CDR3, as DNA: TGTGCCAGCAGTTCCCTAAGGACTATGTGGGATACGCAGTATTTT.

The CDR3 region is CASSKLAGGLTDTQYF. The CDR3 DNA reads TGTGCCAGTAGTAAGCTAGCGGGAGGTCTCACAGATACGCAGTATTTT. The rearrangement links TRBV19 to TRBJ2-3; 11 positions match TRBD2. Germline loops: CDR1 LNHDA, CDR2 SQIVND (reference sequence). V lost 4 bases to trimming and J lost 2 bases; unmatched junction nucleotides: 5. The CDR3 loop spans 16 amino acids.

The chain has TRBV4-2 and TRBJ2-7; TRBD1 agrees at 9 bases. Germline CDR1 reads LGHNA; CDR2 reads YNFKEQ. The CDR3 covers 15 residues. Trimming cost V 5 bases and J 5 bases; bases outside gene matches: 10. CDR3 sequence reads: CASSKKGQGNDEQYF. Here the CDR3 DNA reads TGTGCCAGCAGCAAAAAGGGACAGGGTAACGACGAGCAGTACTTC.

V gene TRBV2 combines with J gene TRBJ1-3; 9 nucleotides align to TRBD1. In germline, CDR1 is SNHLY, CDR2 FYNNEI. The CDR3 spans 15 residues. The V segment lost 4 bases and the J segment 4 bases; nucleotides outside the gene matches: 5. The chain's CDR3 is CASSGGTGWGNTIYF. The CDR3 coding sequence is TGTGCCAGCAGTGGGGGGACAGGGTGGGGAAACACCATATATTTT. Looking up the rest from reference TRBV2 and TRBJ1-3 gives the full variable domain: EPEVTQTPSHQVTQMGQEVILRCVPISNHLYFYWYRQILGQKVEFLVSFYNNEISEKSEIFDDQFSVERPDGSNFTLKIRSTKLEDSAMYFCASSGGTGWGNTIYFGEGSWLTVV.

The chain joins TRBV5-1 to TRBJ1-1; 7 positions agree with TRBD1. The CDR3 sequence is 13 residues long. Germline CDR1 and CDR2: SGHRS and YFSETQ. Losses at the gene ends were 2 bases for V and 5 bases for J; bases not matched to a gene: 3. Written as DNA, the CDR3 is TGCGCCAGCAGCTTAAAGACAGGGACTGAAGCTTTCTTT. Translation: CASSLKTGTEAFF.

This clone was observed a few times. Other DNA sequences in the sample encode the same CDR3. This rearrangement joins TRBV5-1 to TRBJ2-5; no reliable D call. The length of the CDR3 is 13 residues. V shed 0 bases and J shed 3 bases, with 6 bases lying between them. Germline V gives CDR1 SGHRS, CDR2 YFSETQ. Written as DNA, the CDR3 is TGCGCCAGCAGCTTGGGTGGAGAAGAGACCCAGTACTTC. This codes for CASSLGGEETQYF.

A word on this clone: This sample also contains other DNA sequences that code for the same CDR3. The chain employs TRBV18 and TRBJ2-3; D not resolved. In germline, CDR1 is KGHSH, CDR2 LQKENI. The V and J ends lost 2 bases and 3 bases respectively, with 6 bases between them. The CDR3 extends over 13 amino acids. CDR3 in amino acids: CASSPGATDTQYF. CDR3 DNA: TGTGCCAGCTCACCAGGAGCAACAGATACGCAGTATTTT.

V usage is TRBV28 and J usage is TRBJ1-3, with 11 bases aligning to TRBD1. After removal of 8 bases from V and 4 bases from J, the junction contained 4 bases not matched to a gene. CDR1 and CDR2 (germline): MDHEN, SYDVKM. The CDR3 runs to 14 residues. The CDR3 bases are TGTGCCAGCTATAGGACAGGGGGCGGAAACACCATATATTTT. Translation: CASYRTGGGNTIYF.

The V call is TRBV7-2, the J call TRBJ1-6; D is uncertain. The CDR3 length is 15 residues. Deletions cut 5 bases from V and 7 bases from J, with 15 bases between. Germline V gene data show CDR1 as SGHTA and CDR2 as FQGNSA. For the CDR3, the DNA is TGTGCCAGCAGCCAAGGACGCTCGGAGAATTCACCCCTCCACTTT. Its protein product is CASSQGRSENSPLHF.

V gene TRBV10-3 combines with J gene TRBJ1-4, with 7 bases that match TRBD1. Losses at the gene ends were 11 bases for V and 4 bases for J; bases not matched to a gene: 7. The CDR3 contains 13 residues. The germline V gene has CDR1 ENHRY and CDR2 SYGVKD. The DNA of the CDR3 is TGTGCCTCAAGGGGGCACGGTAATGAAAAACTGTTTTTT. This codes for CASRGHGNEKLFF.

This sequence joins TRBV7-2 and TRBJ2-3; 8 bases agree with TRBD2. The ends lost 3 bases at V and 6 bases at J; junction bases unmatched: 11. Germline V gives CDR1 SGHTA, CDR2 FQGNSA. The CDR3 extends over 16 amino acids. CDR3 sequence reads: CASSLVRTSISDTQYF. CDR3 nucleotides: TGTGCCAGCAGCTTGGTCCGGACTAGCATCTCGGATACGCAGTATTTT.

The chain recombines TRBV5-1 with TRBJ2-7; TRBD2 agrees at 8 bases. The germline V gene has CDR1 SGHRS and CDR2 YFSETQ. The CDR3 consists of 15 residues. The V and J ends lost 2 bases and 4 bases, in that order; junction bases with no gene match: 8. The CDR3 reads CASSLAAGVVYEQYF. The CDR3 bases are TGCGCCAGCAGCTTAGCAGCGGGAGTTGTATACGAGCAGTACTTC.

The gene calls are TRBV18 and TRBJ2-1; tentatively, D is TRBD1 or TRBD2 (5 bases each). Germline V gene sequence: CDR1 KGHSH, CDR2 LQKENI. The V gene lost 5 bases and the J gene lost 2 bases, with 13 bases spanning the gap. This CDR3 region has 15 residues. CDR3 sequence (DNA): TGTGCCAGCTCATTCGGGACGGAAACCTACAATGAGCAGTTCTTC. Translation gives CASSFGTETYNEQFF.

Comments on this clone: Within the sample, other DNA sequences also encode this same CDR3. J is TRBJ2-3 and V is TRBV7-2, with 7 bases identical to TRBD2. Germline trimming cut 2 bases from V and 2 bases from J; bases unmatched to any gene: 7. Looked up from germline, CDR1 is SGHTA and CDR2 is FQGNSA. This CDR3 contains 16 residues. Here the CDR3 reads CASSLLGLAVTDTQYF. The DNA for the CDR3 is TGTGCCAGCAGCTTATTGGGCCTAGCGGTCACAGATACGCAGTATTTT.

V and J are TRBV2 and TRBJ2-7; possible D gene TRBD1, 6 bases. Trimming removed 1 base at V and 3 bases at J, with 22 bases between. CDR3 length: 18 residues. CDR1 is SNHLY and CDR2 is FYNNEI in the germline V gene. CDR3 nucleotide sequence: TGTGCCAGCAGTGAAGGTAGTTCGGCGGCAGGGGACCGCTACGAGCAGTACTTC. This gives the protein CASSEGSSAAGDRYEQYF.

This chain links TRBV28 with TRBJ2-1; 15 positions agree with TRBD2. From germline, CDR1 is MDHEN and CDR2 SYDVKM. The junction had 5 bases not matched to a gene; V was cut back by 8 bases and J by 9 bases. This CDR3 region has 14 residues. CDR3 bases: TGTGCCAGCTTGATGGGACTAGCGGGAGGTGAGCAGTTCTTC. This encodes CASLMGLAGGEQFF.

Only one count was recorded for this clone. This chain uses TRBV9 with TRBJ2-1; D may be TRBD1 or TRBD2 (6 bases each). The CDR3 has 16 residues. Looked up from germline, CDR1 is SGDLS and CDR2 is YYNGEE. With 4 bases removed from V and 0 bases from J, the gap between germline ends came to 14 bases. The CDR3, as DNA: TGTGCCAGCAGCCAATTAGGGGGGAGCTCCTACAATGAGCAGTTCTTC. Translation: CASSQLGGSSYNEQFF. The variable domain in full, completed from reference TRBV9 and TRBJ2-1, reads DSGVTQTPKHLITATGQRVTLRCSPRSGDLSVYWYQQSLDQGLQFLIQYYNGEERAKGNILERFSAQQFPDLHSELNLSSLELGDSALYFCASSQLGGSSYNEQFFGPGTRLTVL.

V and J are TRBV5-1 and TRBJ2-5, with TRBD2 matching over 10 bases. Unmatched junction bases numbered 4, after V lost 0 bases and J lost 5 bases. Germline CDR1 SGHRS, CDR2 YFSETQ. The CDR3 contains 15 residues. CDR3 sequence: CASSLAPSGSETQYF. CDR3 sequence (DNA): TGCGCCAGCAGCTTGGCCCCTAGCGGGAGTGAGACCCAGTACTTC.

This sequence joins TRBV19 and TRBJ1-3; 7 nucleotides align to TRBD1. Germline CDR1 and CDR2: LNHDA and SQIVND (reference sequence). With V trimmed by 5 bases and J by 0 bases, 16 bases remained unmatched. This CDR3 has 19 amino acids. DNA for the CDR3: TGTGCCAGTAGTCAGAGGGGGCCTCTTAAAGCCCTCTCTGGAAACACCATATATTTT. Its translation is CASSQRGPLKALSGNTIYF.

The V call is TRBV7-6, the J call TRBJ2-7, with D tentatively TRBD2 (6 bases). The V gene lost 4 bases and the J gene lost 0 bases, with 10 bases spanning the gap. CDR1 and CDR2 (germline): SGHVS, FNYEAQ. The CDR3 sequence is 14 residues long. This CDR3 reads CASSYSGPSYEQYF. CDR3 nucleotides: TGTGCCAGCAGCTATAGCGGTCCCTCCTACGAGCAGTACTTC. The complete variable domain, with remaining parts taken from reference TRBV7-6 and TRBJ2-7, reads GAGVSQSPRYKVTKRGQDVALRCDPISGHVSLYWYRQALGQGPEFLTYFNYEAQQDKSGLPNDRFSAERPEGSISTLTIQRTEQRDSAMYRCASSYSGPSYEQYFGPGTRLTVT.

The V call is TRBV6-1, the J call TRBJ1-4, with 7 bases matching TRBD1. The CDR3 length is 13 residues. CDR1 MNHNS and CDR2 SASEGT come from the germline V gene. After removal of 6 bases from V and 3 bases from J, the junction contained 1 base not matched to a gene. CDR3 residues: CASSGQANEKLFF. CDR3 sequence (DNA): TGTGCCAGCAGCGGACAGGCTAATGAAAAACTGTTTTTT.

Note on this clone: The sample contains more than one DNA sequence encoding this CDR3. V and J are TRBV28 and TRBJ2-7; TRBD2 agrees at 7 bases. The germline gives CDR1 MDHEN, CDR2 SYDVKM. The CDR3 extends over 15 amino acids. V trimming: 5 bases; J trimming: 0 bases; junction bases outside the gene matches: 7. DNA for the CDR3: TGTGCCAGCAGTCCCGGGGGGTCCACCTCCTACGAGCAGTACTTC. This sequence encodes CASSPGGSTSYEQYF.

The chain has TRBV4-1 and TRBJ2-7; tentatively, D is TRBD1 (5 bases). Germline V gene data show CDR1 as MGHRA and CDR2 as YSYEKL. The V gene lost 4 bases and the J gene lost 2 bases, with 21 bases spanning the gap. The CDR3 is 17 residues long. In DNA form, the CDR3 reads TGCGCCAGCAGCCTTAGCACCTCATACCGACAGCCCTACGAGCAGTACTTC. Translating gives CASSLSTSYRQPYEQYF.

The rearrangement links TRBV9 to TRBJ2-1; TRBD1 matches at 8 bases. Looked up from germline, CDR1 is SGDLS and CDR2 is YYNGEE. This CDR3 has 15 residues. J was trimmed by 8 bases and V by 0 bases; bases with no gene match: 7. Here the CDR3 reads CASSVDSRGPDEQFF. The CDR3 nucleotides are TGTGCCAGCAGCGTAGATTCCAGGGGGCCCGATGAGCAGTTCTTC.

As regards this clone: Other DNA sequences in the sample encode the same CDR3. This chain connects TRBV28 to TRBJ2-7; D is ambiguous. Per germline, CDR1 MDHEN and CDR2 SYDVKM. The V and J ends lost 2 bases and 4 bases respectively, with 12 bases between them. This CDR3 spans 14 amino acids. The CDR3: CASSLGPVGYEQYF. The CDR3 DNA sequence: TGTGCCAGCAGTTTAGGCCCCGTGGGGTACGAGCAGTACTTC.